This TCR beta chain was retrieved from a study of shared clonotypes between healthy human individuals. Each subset's genomic DNA was split evenly across several immunoSEQ plates. Sequencing was performed with immunoSEQ multiplex PCR; in TCRdb, only in-frame clones are kept and a portion is missing. The profile shows roughly 850,000 clones, about 96% of them singletons. Of note for this clone: Its antigen is not identified.

The naive CD8 subset, CD45RO-negative cells positively selected for CCR7, excluded terminally differentiated effector memory CD45RA+ cells. Donors were healthy HIV-negative adults without recently reported acute infections or vaccinations. Study results and limitations: Specimens sampled were limited to blood, with tissue repertoires likely differing. Donor scarcity curtailed the genetic and exposure-history diversity represented herein.

The CDR3 sequence is 16 residues long. In germline, CDR1 is SNHLY, CDR2 FYNNEI. Trimming shortened V by 4 bases and J by 0 bases, and 13 bases separated the two germline ends. This sequence was found in a man in his thirties or forties in good health. The chain combines TRBV2 with TRBJ1-5, with D possibly TRBD1 on 5 matching bases. The sequenced material came from naive CD8+ T cells sorted from blood. The DNA of the CDR3 is TGTGCCAGCAGTGGGAGCAGGGATTATAGCAATCAGCCCCAGCATTTT. As protein: CASSGSRDYSNQPQHF.